This entry features one TCR beta chain sequence. Assay: immunoSEQ multiplex PCR; the TCRdb copy retains only in-frame clones and omits some. The table includes 75,000 to 95,000 clones, around 67% detected once. This specimen belongs to a study of blood T cell repertoires in COVID-19. At the level of the study: PBMCs, B-cell-depleted T cells, or T cells provided the cDNA or gDNA that made up the material.

This receptor was identified in a man between 65 and 85 years old with COVID-19, enrolled during active disease. The sequenced sample consisted of peripheral blood.

CDR3 in DNA: TGTGCCATCAGTGAGTCCGGGACTAGGGGAAGAAAGAGCTCCTACGAGCAGTACTTC. It specifies CAISESGTRGRKSSYEQYF. The chain links TRBV10-3 to TRBJ2-7, with 8 bases that match TRBD2. The junction had 13 bases not matched to a gene; V was cut back by 0 bases and J by 0 bases. The CDR3 is 19 amino acids. Germline V gene sequence: CDR1 ENHRY, CDR2 SYGVKD.